This T cell receptor (beta chain) was retrieved from a study of preoperative IRX-2 immunotherapy in early breast cancer. The CDR3 sequence is 16 residues long. Losses at the gene ends were 5 bases for V and 4 bases for J; bases not matched to a gene: 10. Germline V lookup: CDR1 MNHGY, CDR2 SAAAGT. As to treatment: preoperative locoregional IRX-2 cytokine immunotherapy. Preoperative locoregional IRX-2 cytokine immunotherapy was tested in the phase Ib source study. The table came from immunoSEQ multiplex PCR; TCRdb's copy has only in-frame clones and leaves some out. Of under 25,000 clones in the sample, around 81% are singletons; the top ten hold over 1%.

The sequence derives from a human donor with breast cancer. The chain joins TRBV6-8 to TRBJ2-4; the match to TRBD1 covers 8 bases. Source: lymph node tissue, taken after IRX-2 immunotherapy. The CDR3 reads CASSASQGAAKNIQYF. The CDR3 DNA reads TGTGCCAGCAGTGCGAGTCAGGGGGCAGCTAAAAACATTCAGTACTTC.